Detailed here is one T cell receptor (delta chain). The same CDR3 arises from other DNA sequences in this sample as well. TCRdb re-called the RT-PCR reads via CATT. Counted here are 3,600 or so delta-chain clones, 16% occurring once; the ten biggest clones make up about 14%. This entry belongs to a study of gamma-delta T cells after stem cell transplantation. V gave up 2 bases and J gave up 1 base, with 11 bases separating them. The CDR3 length is 15 residues. CDR1 and CDR2 (germline): TSWWSYY, QGS. The sample was gamma-delta T cells. The chain combines TRDV1 with TRDJ1; D perhaps matches TRDD3 (5 bases). This receptor was taken from a human donor. It is not recorded whose cells these are; they may come from a transplant donor. CDR3 sequence (DNA): TGTGCTCTTGGGGAATTGGCGGGATTCACCGATAAACTCATCTTT. It is translated as CALGELAGFTDKLIF.